A selection of T cell receptor beta chains follows, all from one sample in a study of monozygotic twins with inflammatory bowel disease. TCRdb re-called the 5' RACE reads; one entry per CDR3 protein, DNA not given. Recorded here are 150,000 to 200,000 distinct CDR3 sequences; the top ten clones represent approximately 2.5%. What was sequenced was blood. The receptors come from a human donor with ulcerative colitis or Crohn's disease, or a healthy co-twin of an affected twin (not recorded which). The CDR3 runs from the conserved cysteine through the conserved F or W.

J,V,CDR3
TRBJ1-3,TRBV9,CASSTRTGAGNTIYF
TRBJ2-2,TRBV7-9,CASSPILRAGELFF
TRBJ2-1,TRBV25-1,CASSEYGRGGDSYNEQFF
TRBJ2-2,TRBV5-4,CASSLVGPGELFF
TRBJ1-5,TRBV6-1,CASSAGTSVPPQHF
TRBJ1-1,TRBV20-1,CSAIRDGNTEAFF
TRBJ2-2,TRBV20-1,CSASGRGLYGELFF
TRBJ2-5,TRBV19,CASGNRVQETQYF
TRBJ2-1,TRBV20-1,CSARSGTLQQWEQFF
TRBJ2-2,TRBV7-8,CASSLREGTGANTGELFF
TRBJ1-2,TRBV6-5,CASSSLYGYTF
TRBJ2-2,TRBV5-1,CASSLPTSGNTGEPFF
TRBJ2-2,TRBV5-1,CASNPGRFKSGELFF
TRBJ2-7,TRBV27,CASMNLDGIYEQYF
TRBJ2-3,TRBV29-1,CSVGGTFLTDTQYF
TRBJ1-1,TRBV20-1,CSAPTRTGPTEAFF
TRBJ2-5,TRBV7-3,CASSLSGQFQETQYF
TRBJ2-7,TRBV20-1,CSARDPSGYEQYF
TRBJ2-5,TRBV20-1,CSAKPWTGIETQYF
TRBJ2-1,TRBV28,CASSRPGLGTYNEQFF
TRBJ2-1,TRBV28,CASSPRTPSRDEQFF
TRBJ2-2,TRBV2,CASSPRIAGVPGELFF
TRBJ2-2,TRBV28,CASSSYLNTGRGTSGELFF
TRBJ1-5,TRBV24-1,CATSDGAGNDQPQHF
TRBJ2-7,TRBV10-2,CASSDIPSRTYEQYF
TRBJ2-5,TRBV18,CASLPRTPQETQYF
TRBJ1-5,TRBV18,CASSRGTGSNQPQHF
TRBJ1-3,TRBV18,CASSPTGSSGNTIYF